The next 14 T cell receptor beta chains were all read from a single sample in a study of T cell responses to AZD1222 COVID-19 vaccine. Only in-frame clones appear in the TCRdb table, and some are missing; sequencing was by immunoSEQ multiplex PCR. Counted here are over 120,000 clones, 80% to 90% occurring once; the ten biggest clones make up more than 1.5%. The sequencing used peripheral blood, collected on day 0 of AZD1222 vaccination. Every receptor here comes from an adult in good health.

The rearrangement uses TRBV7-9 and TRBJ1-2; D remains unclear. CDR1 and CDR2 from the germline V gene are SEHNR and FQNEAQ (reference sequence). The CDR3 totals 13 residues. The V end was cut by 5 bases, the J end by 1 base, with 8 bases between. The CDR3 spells CASSPPNNYGYTF. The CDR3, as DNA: TGTGCCAGCAGCCCCCCAAATAACTATGGCTACACCTTC.

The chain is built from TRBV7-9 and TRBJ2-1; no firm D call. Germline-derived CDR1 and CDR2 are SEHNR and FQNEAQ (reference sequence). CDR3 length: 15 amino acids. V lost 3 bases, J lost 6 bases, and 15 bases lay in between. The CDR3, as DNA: TGTGCCAGCAGCTTTGGGTCTTTGGGAACCAATGAGCAGTTCTTC. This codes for CASSFGSLGTNEQFF.

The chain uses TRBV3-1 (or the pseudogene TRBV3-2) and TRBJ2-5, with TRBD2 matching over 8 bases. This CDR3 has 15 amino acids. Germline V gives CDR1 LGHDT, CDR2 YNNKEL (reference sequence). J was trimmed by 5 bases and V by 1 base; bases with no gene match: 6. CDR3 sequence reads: CASSQVSGSDETQYF. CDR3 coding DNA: TGTGCCAGCAGCCAAGTAAGCGGGAGCGATGAGACCCAGTACTTC.

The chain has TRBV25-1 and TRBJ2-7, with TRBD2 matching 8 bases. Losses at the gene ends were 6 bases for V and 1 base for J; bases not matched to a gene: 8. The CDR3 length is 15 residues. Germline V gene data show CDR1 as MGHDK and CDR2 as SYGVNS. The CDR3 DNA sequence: TGTGCCAGCAGCTATGGACTAGCTGGGTCCTACGAGCAGTACTTC. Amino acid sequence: CASSYGLAGSYEQYF.

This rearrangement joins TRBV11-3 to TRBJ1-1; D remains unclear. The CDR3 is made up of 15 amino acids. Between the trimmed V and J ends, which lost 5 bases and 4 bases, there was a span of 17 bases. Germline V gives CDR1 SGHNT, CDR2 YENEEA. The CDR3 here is CASSPGGSSGTEAFF. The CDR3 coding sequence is TGTGCCAGCAGCCCGGGTGGCTCCTCGGGCACTGAAGCTTTCTTT.

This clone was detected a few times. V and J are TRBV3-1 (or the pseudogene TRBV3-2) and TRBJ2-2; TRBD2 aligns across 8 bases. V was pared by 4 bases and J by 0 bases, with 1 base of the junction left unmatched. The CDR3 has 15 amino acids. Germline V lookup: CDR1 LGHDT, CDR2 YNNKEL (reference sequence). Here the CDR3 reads CASSRLATNTGELFF. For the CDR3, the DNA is TGTGCCAGCAGCCGACTAGCGACGAACACCGGGGAGCTGTTTTTT.

In DNA, the CDR3 is TGTGCCAGCAGTGAAGCACAGGGGCTGAATTCACCCCTCCACTTT. Protein product: CASSEAQGLNSPLHF. The gene calls are TRBV6-1 and TRBJ1-6; the match to TRBD1 covers 7 bases. The CDR3 has 15 residues. Losses at the gene ends were 0 bases for V and 7 bases for J; bases not matched to a gene: 3. Germline loops: CDR1 MNHNS, CDR2 SASEGT.

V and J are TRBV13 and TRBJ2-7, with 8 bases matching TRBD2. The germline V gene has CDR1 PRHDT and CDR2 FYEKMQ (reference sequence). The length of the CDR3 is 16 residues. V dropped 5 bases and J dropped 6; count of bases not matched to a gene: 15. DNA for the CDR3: TGTGCCAGCAGCATGGGGAATAGCGGGGCTCGGTCCGAGCAGTACTTC. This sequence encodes CASSMGNSGARSEQYF.

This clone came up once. The CDR3 nucleotides are TGTGCCTGGACGGGACAGCCTCAACTGAGCTCTGGAAACACCATATATTTT. Protein product: CAWTGQPQLSSGNTIYF. The genes are TRBV30 and TRBJ1-3; 7 bases line up with TRBD1. V was pared by 4 bases and J by 0 bases, with 12 bases of the junction left unmatched. CDR1 is GTSNPN, CDR2 SVGIG, per germline (reference sequence). This CDR3 has 17 amino acids.

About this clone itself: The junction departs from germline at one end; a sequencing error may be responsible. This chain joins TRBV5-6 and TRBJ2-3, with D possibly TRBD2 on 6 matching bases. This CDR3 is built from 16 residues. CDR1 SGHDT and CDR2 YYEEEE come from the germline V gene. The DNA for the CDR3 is TGTGCCAGCAGCTTGGATGGACCAACTAGCACGGATACGCAATATTTT. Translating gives CASSLDGPTSTDTQYF.

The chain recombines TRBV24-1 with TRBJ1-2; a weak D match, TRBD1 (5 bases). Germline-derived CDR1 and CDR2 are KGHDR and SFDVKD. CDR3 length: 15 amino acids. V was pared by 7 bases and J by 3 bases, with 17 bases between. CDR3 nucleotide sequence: TGTGCCACCAGGGGGAACCGGGGGAGCGACTATGGCTACACCTTC. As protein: CATRGNRGSDYGYTF.

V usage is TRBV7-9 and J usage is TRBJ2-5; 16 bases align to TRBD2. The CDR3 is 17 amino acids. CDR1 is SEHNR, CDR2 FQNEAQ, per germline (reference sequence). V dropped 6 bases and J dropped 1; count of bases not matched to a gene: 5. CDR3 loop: CASRGLAGGPSQETQYF. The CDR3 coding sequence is TGTGCCAGCAGGGGACTAGCGGGAGGGCCGTCCCAAGAGACCCAGTACTTC.

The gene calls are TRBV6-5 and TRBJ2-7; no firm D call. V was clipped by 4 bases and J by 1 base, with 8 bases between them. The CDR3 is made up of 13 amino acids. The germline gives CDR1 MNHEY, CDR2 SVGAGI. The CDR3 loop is CASSSPGSYEQYF. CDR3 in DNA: TGTGCCAGCAGTTCTCCGGGTTCCTACGAGCAGTACTTC.

The CDR3: CASSLEYATNEKLFF. In DNA form, the CDR3 reads TGTGCCAGCTCACTCGAATATGCAACTAATGAAAAACTGTTTTTT. This chain joins TRBV18 and TRBJ1-4; D is uncertain. This CDR3 is 15 amino acids long. Germline V gene lookup returns CDR1 KGHSH and CDR2 LQKENI. The V end was cut by 4 bases, the J end by 0 bases, with 9 bases between.